This record covers a single TCR beta chain. V dropped 5 bases and J dropped 0 bases, with 11 bases sitting between them. The CDR3 contains 15 residues. CDR1 SGDLS and CDR2 YYNGEE come from the germline V gene. These data originate in a study of blood T cell repertoires in COVID-19. TCRdb keeps only in-frame clones here, not all; method: immunoSEQ multiplex PCR. Of under 45,000 clones listed, roughly 85% are singletons. Sequencing was carried out using peripheral blood. This chain uses TRBV9 with TRBJ2-2, with D possibly matching TRBD1 (6 bases). This receptor was identified in a man in his fifties or sixties with active or convalescent COVID-19. CDR3 region: CASREDRTNTGELFF. The CDR3 bases are TGTGCCAGCAGAGAAGACAGGACGAACACCGGGGAGCTGTTTTTT.